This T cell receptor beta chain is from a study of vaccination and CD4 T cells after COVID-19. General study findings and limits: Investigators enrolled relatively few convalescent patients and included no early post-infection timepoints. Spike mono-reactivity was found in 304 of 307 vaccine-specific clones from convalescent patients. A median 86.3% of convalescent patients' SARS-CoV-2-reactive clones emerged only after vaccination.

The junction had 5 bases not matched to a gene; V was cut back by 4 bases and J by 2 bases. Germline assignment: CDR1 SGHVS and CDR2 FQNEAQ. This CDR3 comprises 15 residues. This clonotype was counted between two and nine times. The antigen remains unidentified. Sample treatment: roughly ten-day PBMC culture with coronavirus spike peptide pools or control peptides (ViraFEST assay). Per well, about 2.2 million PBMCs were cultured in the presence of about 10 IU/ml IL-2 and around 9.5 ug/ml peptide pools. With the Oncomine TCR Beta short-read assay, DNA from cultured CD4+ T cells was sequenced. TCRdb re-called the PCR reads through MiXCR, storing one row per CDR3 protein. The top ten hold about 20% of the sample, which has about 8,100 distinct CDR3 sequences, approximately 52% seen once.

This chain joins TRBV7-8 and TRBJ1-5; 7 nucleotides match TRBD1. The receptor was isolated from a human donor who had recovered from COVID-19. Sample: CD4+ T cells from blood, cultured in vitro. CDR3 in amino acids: CASSSDRVGNQPQHF. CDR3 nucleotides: TGTGCCAGCAGCTCAGACAGGGTGGGCAATCAGCCCCAGCATTTT.